A single sample is the source of the 15 T cell receptor beta chains below, sequenced in a study of response to subunit inactivated influenza vaccine. TCRdb re-analysed the RT-PCR reads in MiXCR, keeping a single row per CDR3 protein. This table holds 650,000 to 800,000 distinct CDR3 sequences, 18% found once. The material sequenced was PBMCs from blood, taken 4 to 6 days after vaccination. These receptors all stem from a man aged 45-65 years who received an inactivated influenza vaccine.

This clonotype was recorded many times. The chain couples TRBV4-2 to TRBJ2-4; 7 positions match TRBD1. This CDR3 spans 14 amino acids. Germline lookup yields CDR1 LGHNA and CDR2 YNFKEQ. The J segment lost 7 bases and the V segment lost 3 bases, leaving 6 bases of the junction unmatched. CDR3 in amino acids: CASSQGARGNIQYF. Here the CDR3 DNA reads TGTGCCAGCAGCCAGGGCGCCAGGGGGAACATTCAGTACTTC.

Comment on this clonotype: Just one base apart from a much larger clone, this may be a read error. The chain links TRBV28 to TRBJ2-2; D assignment may be TRBD1 or TRBD2 (5 bases each). The CDR3 has 13 amino acids. The V end lost 4 bases, the J end lost 4 bases, and 7 bases lay between the germline ends. Germline V CDR1 and CDR2: MDHEN, SYDVKM. Written as DNA, the CDR3 is TGTGCCAGCAGTTCCGGGACCACCGGGGAGCTGTTTTTT. This translates into CASSSGTTGELFF.

This chain uses TRBV7-8 with TRBJ2-3; 8 bases map to TRBD1. CDR3 length: 14 amino acids. Per germline, CDR1 SGHVS and CDR2 FQNEAQ. V was clipped by 6 bases and J by 2 bases; unmatched bases: 4. The CDR3 reads CASRDRGYTDTQYF. CDR3 coding DNA: TGTGCCAGCAGAGACAGGGGATACACAGATACGCAGTATTTT.

In this sample, this clonotype turned up a few times. The CDR3 DNA is TGTGCCACCAGCCTATCTGGGGCCAACGTCCTGACTTTC. It translates to CATSLSGANVLTF. The rearrangement joins TRBV24-1 to TRBJ2-6; D call uncertain. The CDR3 sequence is 13 residues long. V was trimmed by 7 bases and J by 1 base, leaving 4 bases between them. CDR1 and CDR2 from the germline V gene are KGHDR and SFDVKD.

V and J are TRBV7-9 and TRBJ2-7; maybe TRBD1 (6 bases). Trimming pared 3 bases from V and 5 bases from J, leaving 17 bases between. The CDR3 contains 15 residues. Germline V CDR1 and CDR2: SEHNR, FQNEAQ (reference sequence). CDR3: CASSLDPLRGNEQYF. CDR3 sequence (DNA): TGTGCCAGCAGCTTGGACCCTTTGAGGGGGAACGAGCAGTACTTC.

This clonotype showed up many times. The V gene is TRBV5-1, the J gene TRBJ2-7; D ambiguous. The ends were cut back, 0 bases at V and 6 bases at J, with 13 bases in the middle. CDR1 is SGHRS and CDR2 is YFSETQ in the germline V gene. The CDR3 extends over 14 amino acids. CDR3 sequence: CASSLEWGIGEQYF. CDR3 bases: TGCGCCAGCAGCTTGGAGTGGGGAATAGGCGAGCAGTACTTC.

This clonotype was seen a handful of times. This sequence joins TRBV12-3 or TRBV12-4 and TRBJ1-1; perhaps TRBD1 as D (5 bases). This CDR3 comprises 14 residues. Deletions cut 7 bases from V and 11 bases from J, with 23 bases between. CDR3 sequence: CASTPGGEGRWAFF. The CDR3 region has the DNA TGTGCCAGCACCCCTGGGGGGGAAGGTCGATGGGCTTTCTTT.

The chain's CDR3 is CASSLLGESNTGELFF. The CDR3 region has the DNA TGTGCCAGCAGCTTATTGGGGGAGTCGAACACCGGGGAGCTGTTTTTT. The chain uses TRBV5-5 and TRBJ2-2; D might be TRBD1 or TRBD2, each matching 5 bases. The CDR3 totals 16 residues. CDR1 is SGHKS, CDR2 YYEKEE, per germline (reference sequence). V was pared by 2 bases and J by 0 bases, with 11 bases between.

A word on this clonotype: The junction differs from germline at one of its ends, possibly a read error. The chain links TRBV7-9 to TRBJ2-1; no firm D call. The CDR3 extends over 12 amino acids. Germline assignment: CDR1 SEHNR and CDR2 FQNEAQ (reference sequence). The DNA of the CDR3 is TGTGCCAGCAGCTTAGGGTACACTGAGCAGTTCTTC. It specifies CASSLGYTEQFF. The whole variable domain, filled in from reference TRBV7-9 and TRBJ2-1, reads DTGVSQNPRHKITKRGQNVTFRCDPISEHNRLYWYRQTLGQGPEFLTYFQNEAQLEKSRLLSDRFSAERPKGSFSTLEIQRTEQGDSAMYLCASSLGYTEQFFGPGTRLTVL.

This clonotype was counted a few times. The genes are TRBV6-2 or TRBV6-3 and TRBJ2-3; TRBD2 aligns across 7 bases. The CDR3 sequence is 16 residues long. CDR1 and CDR2 (germline): MNHEY, SVGEGT. V was clipped by 0 bases and J by 2 bases; unmatched bases: 5. The CDR3: CASSYSLAATTDTQYF. The CDR3 bases are TGTGCCAGCAGTTACTCGCTAGCGGCGACCACAGATACGCAGTATTTT.

This clonotype was found a few times. The rearrangement links TRBV2 to TRBJ1-2; D remains unclear. The V and J ends lost 7 bases and 2 bases respectively, with 17 bases between them. The CDR3 covers 15 residues. Germline values: CDR1 SNHLY, CDR2 FYNNEI. The CDR3 bases are TGTGCCAGCAAGTCGGGCACTTTTTCAAACTATGGCTACACCTTC. It translates to CASKSGTFSNYGYTF.

The chain recombines TRBV5-5 with TRBJ1-1; 7 positions agree with TRBD1. J lost 4 bases, V lost 0 bases, and 6 bases had no gene match. The CDR3 is 15 residues long. The V gene's germline CDR1 is SGHKS and CDR2 YYEKEE (reference sequence). As DNA, the CDR3 is TGTGCCAGCAGCTTGGCCATGGACAGGTTCACTGAAGCTTTCTTT. Protein: CASSLAMDRFTEAFF.

V is TRBV7-2 and J is TRBJ1-2; D uncertain. V lost 1 base and J 4 bases, leaving 13 bases between the germline ends. The germline gives CDR1 SGHTA, CDR2 FQGNSA. CDR3 length: 15 residues. This CDR3 reads CASSLVSQIIYGYTF. The CDR3 DNA is TGTGCCAGCAGCTTAGTCAGTCAGATAATCTATGGCTACACCTTC.

The chain employs TRBV12-3 or TRBV12-4 and TRBJ2-1, with 8 nucleotides matching TRBD2. The CDR3 has 15 amino acids. Unmatched junction bases numbered 9, after V lost 6 bases and J lost 5 bases. The CDR3 sequence: CASSVAGGLNNEQFF. DNA of the CDR3: TGTGCCAGCAGCGTGGCGGGGGGTCTGAACAATGAGCAGTTCTTC.

This sequence joins TRBV4-1 and TRBJ2-5, with TRBD2 matching over 15 bases. The CDR3 length is 16 residues. Germline V gene data show CDR1 as MGHRA and CDR2 as YSYEKL. The V segment lost 4 bases and the J segment 5 bases; nucleotides outside the gene matches: 5. The DNA for the CDR3 is TGCGCCAGCAGCCGAACGGGACTAGCGGGAGGCGAGACCCAGTACTTC. This translates into CASSRTGLAGGETQYF.